Listed here are 9 T cell receptor beta chains from one sample, sequenced in a study of cytomegalovirus exposure and HLA in healthy donors. The PCR employed 60 Vbeta primers together with 13 Jbeta primers. Clones were read by immunoSEQ multiplex PCR, and TCRdb kept only the in-frame ones, dropping some. Among over 200,000 clones, more than 85% were seen once, and the ten largest hold more than 0.8%. Sequenced material: PBMCs. Source of these receptors: a woman aged 18-29 years in good health and CMV-seronegative.

The V call is TRBV27, the J call TRBJ2-1; 14 bases are a match to TRBD2. Per germline, CDR1 MNHEY and CDR2 SMNVEV (reference sequence). The CDR3 runs to 15 residues. The junction had 9 bases not matched to a gene; V was cut back by 2 bases and J by 15 bases. The CDR3 region has the DNA TGTGCCAGCAGTTTAGGGACTAGCGGGGGCCGAGGTCGGTTCTTC. It encodes CASSLGTSGGRGRFF.

This clone came up once. This chain uses TRBV4-3 with TRBJ2-1; D uncertain. The CDR3 is 17 amino acids. With 0 bases removed from V and 0 bases from J, the gap between germline ends came to 12 bases. Germline loops: CDR1 LGHNA, CDR2 YSLEER. For the CDR3, the DNA is TGCGCCAGCAGCCAAGAACTACCCGCTTACTCCTACAATGAGCAGTTCTTC. Amino acid sequence: CASSQELPAYSYNEQFF.

This clone was recorded only once. This rearrangement joins TRBV7-9 to TRBJ1-5, with TRBD1 identical over 8 bases. Trimming cost V 5 bases and J 2 bases; bases outside gene matches: 17. Germline CDR1 SEHNR, CDR2 FQNEAQ (reference sequence). This CDR3 is 19 amino acids long. The DNA for the CDR3 is TGTGCCAGCAGCATAACCGTCGGGACAGGAAAGTACGGCAATCAGCCCCAGCATTTT. Translated, it gives CASSITVGTGKYGNQPQHF. The full variable domain, completed using reference TRBV7-9 and TRBJ1-5, is DTGVSQNPRHKITKRGQNVTFRCDPISEHNRLYWYRQTLGQGPEFLTYFQNEAQLEKSRLLSDRFSAERPKGSFSTLEIQRTEQGDSAMYLCASSITVGTGKYGNQPQHFGDGTRLSIL.

The chain links TRBV6-6 to TRBJ1-2, with D maybe TRBD1 (5 bases). Germline assignment: CDR1 MNHNY and CDR2 SVGAGI (reference sequence). V lost 2 bases and J lost 4, with 14 bases in between. The CDR3 runs to 15 residues. CDR3 coding DNA: TGTGCCAGCAGTTACACCTCGGCGGGGGGCTATGGCTACACCTTC. Translating gives CASSYTSAGGYGYTF.

This chain joins TRBV9 and TRBJ2-7; 9 positions match TRBD2. The V and J ends lost 4 bases and 3 bases, in that order; junction bases with no gene match: 8. This CDR3 has 15 amino acids. Germline lookup yields CDR1 SGDLS and CDR2 YYNGEE. Here the CDR3 reads CASSLGPSGIYEQYF. The CDR3 DNA sequence: TGTGCCAGCAGCCTAGGTCCTAGCGGGATCTACGAGCAGTACTTC.

V is TRBV7-8 and J is TRBJ1-4, with 7 nucleotides matching TRBD1. Germline values: CDR1 SGHVS, CDR2 FQNEAQ. Trimming at V came to 2 bases and at J to 14 bases, leaving 2 bases not matched to a gene. CDR3 size: 11 residues. CDR3 in amino acids: CASSLRGRLFF. CDR3 sequence (DNA): TGTGCCAGCAGCTTAAGGGGGCGGCTGTTTTTT.

This chain uses TRBV9 with TRBJ1-2, with D hard to call. The CDR3 is 11 residues long. Germline CDR1 reads SGDLS; CDR2 reads YYNGEE. V dropped 3 bases and J dropped 8 bases, with 8 bases sitting between them. CDR3 loop: CASSDRVGYTF. The CDR3 DNA reads TGTGCCAGCAGCGATAGAGTCGGCTACACCTTC.

The chain links TRBV18 to TRBJ1-1; D uncertain. V lost 0 bases and J lost 5, with 10 bases in between. Germline assignment: CDR1 KGHSH and CDR2 LQKENI. The CDR3 covers 14 residues. CDR3 in amino acids: CASSPPEAGTEAFF. CDR3 DNA sequence: TGTGCCAGCTCACCACCGGAGGCTGGGACTGAAGCTTTCTTT.

The V gene is TRBV30, the J gene TRBJ1-3; D may be TRBD1 (5 bases). The germline CDR1 and CDR2 sequences are GTSNPN and SVGIG (reference sequence). The CDR3 is 15 amino acids. V lost 3 bases and J lost 0, with 12 bases in between. CDR3 protein: CAWRAPGISGNTIYF. The CDR3 nucleotides are TGTGCCTGGAGAGCCCCAGGGATCTCTGGAAACACCATATATTTT.